The present TCR beta chain was sequenced within a study of control samples from healthy donors and cancer patients. The CDR3 totals 13 residues. The V gene lost 6 bases and the J gene lost 0 bases, with 8 bases spanning the gap. In germline, CDR1 is SGHTA, CDR2 FQGNSA. Assay: immunoSEQ multiplex PCR; the TCRdb copy retains only in-frame clones and omits some. Of over 100,000 clones detected, approximately 90% appear once; the ten largest clones hold 17%. This TCR came from a woman between 45 and 65 years old in good health. Material for sequencing was blood. This chain connects TRBV7-2 to TRBJ1-1; weak D call: TRBD1 (5 bases). The CDR3 loop reads CASRQGLNTEAFF. The CDR3 nucleotides read TGTGCCAGCAGGCAGGGCCTGAACACTGAAGCTTTCTTT.